The rows below give T cell receptor beta chains drawn from one sample of a study of blood T cell repertoires in COVID-19. Data came from immunoSEQ multiplex PCR; TCRdb stores just in-frame clones and leaves some out. This sample carries about 170,000 clones, around 86% of them seen once, and the ten largest clones take roughly 7%. The sample consisted of peripheral blood. Source of these receptors: a woman of 80 years or more in a cohort sampled during active or convalescent COVID-19. Each CDR3 is given with its conserved first and last residue. Fields, in order: V gene, J gene, clone size, D gene, CDR3 protein, CDR3 DNA. A D gene is named only where the DNA matches it firmly. For some rows the clone size is stated as once, few or many, or as a class when expanded; others skip it.

>TRBV2|TRBJ2-2|NA|NA
CASNRNTGELFF
TGTGCCAGTAATAGGAACACCGGGGAGCTGTTTTTT
>TRBV5-1|TRBJ2-2|NA|TRBD1
CASSHGQDLNTGELFF
TGCGCCAGCAGCCATGGACAGGACCTCAACACCGGGGAGCTGTTTTTT
>TRBV19|TRBJ2-5|NA|TRBD2
CASSPLSGVGETQYF
TGTGCCAGTAGTCCTCTGAGCGGGGTTGGAGAGACCCAGTACTTC
>TRBV19|TRBJ1-6|NA|TRBD1
CASSIRRDSPSGSYNSPLHF
TGTGCCAGTAGTATAAGAAGGGACAGTCCTTCGGGGTCCTATAATTCACCCCTCCACTTT
>TRBV3-1/TRBV3-2|TRBJ1-3|NA|TRBD1
CASSRTGDSGNTIYF
TGTGCCAGCAGCCGGACAGGGGACTCTGGAAACACCATATATTTT
>TRBV5-1|TRBJ1-1|NA|TRBD1
CASSKRQGRGNTEAFF
TGCGCCAGCAGTAAACGACAGGGGAGAGGGAACACTGAAGCTTTCTTT
>TRBV6-1|TRBJ1-5|NA|NA
CASSEQGPGQPQHF
TGTGCCAGCAGTGAGCAGGGGCCAGGTCAGCCCCAGCATTTT
>TRBV27|TRBJ1-2|NA|NA
CASSPAGGSANYGYTF
TGTGCCAGCAGTCCCGCGGGGGGCAGTGCTAACTATGGCTACACCTTC
>TRBV23-1|TRBJ2-7|NA|NA
CASSQGQTYEQYF
TGCGCCAGCAGCCAAGGACAGACCTACGAGCAGTACTTC
>TRBV6-5|TRBJ1-1|NA|TRBD1
CASSTRDRANTEAFF
TGTGCCAGCAGTACCCGGGACAGAGCGAACACTGAAGCTTTCTTT
>TRBV9|TRBJ2-1|NA|NA
CASSVGISPNSYNEQFF
TGTGCCAGCAGCGTAGGAATTAGCCCTAACTCCTACAATGAGCAGTTCTTC
>TRBV11-2|TRBJ2-1|NA|TRBD2
CASTTGSSGINEQFF
TGTGCCAGCACCACGGGGTCTAGCGGTATCAATGAGCAGTTCTTC
>TRBV27|TRBJ1-5|few|TRBD1
CASSPLGQSNQPQHF
TGTGCCAGCAGTCCGCTGGGACAGAGCAATCAGCCCCAGCATTTT
>TRBV29-1|TRBJ1-4|NA|NA
CSVAKDSGEKLFF
TGCAGCGTTGCAAAGGACAGTGGTGAAAAACTGTTTTTT
>TRBV5-1|TRBJ2-6|NA|NA
CASSLDSSGANVLTF
TGCGCCAGCAGCTTGGATAGCTCTGGGGCCAACGTCCTGACTTTC
>TRBV3-1/TRBV3-2|TRBJ2-3|few|NA
CASSQMRSADTQYF
TGTGCCAGCAGCCAAATGAGGTCTGCAGATACGCAGTATTTT
>TRBV2|TRBJ2-6|NA|NA
CASSEEHSGANVLTF
TGTGCCAGCAGTGAAGAACACTCTGGGGCCAACGTCCTGACTTTC
>TRBV4-1|TRBJ2-5|NA|TRBD2
CASSQEDLGGQETQYF
TGCGCCAGCAGCCAAGAAGATTTGGGAGGGCAAGAGACCCAGTACTTC
>TRBV5-1|TRBJ2-1|NA|TRBD2
CASSLEREGPFF
TGCGCCAGCAGCTTGGAGCGGGAGGGTCCGTTCTTC
>TRBV9|TRBJ2-5|NA|NA
CASSVGGQTQYF
TGTGCCAGCAGCGTAGGAGGCCAGACCCAGTACTTC
>TRBV30|TRBJ1-4|NA|NA
CAWSVRGEKLFF
TGTGCCTGGAGTGTACGGGGGGAAAAACTGTTTTTT
>TRBV9|TRBJ2-6|once|TRBD1
CASSVGQGTGSLGANVLTF
TGTGCCAGCAGCGTAGGACAGGGGACAGGGAGTTTGGGGGCCAACGTCCTGACTTTC
>TRBV7-9|TRBJ1-5|NA|TRBD1
CASSIQGDNQPQHF
TGTGCCAGCAGCATACAGGGGGATAATCAGCCCCAGCATTTT
>TRBV3-1/TRBV3-2|TRBJ2-6|NA|NA
CASSQMTGWGTGANVLTF
TGTGCCAGCAGCCAGATGACAGGCTGGGGGACTGGGGCCAACGTCCTGACTTTC
>TRBV6-5|TRBJ2-5|NA|NA
CASSFPNQGKETQYF
TGTGCCAGCAGTTTCCCGAACCAGGGGAAGGAGACCCAGTACTTC
>TRBV6-5|TRBJ1-4|NA|TRBD1
CASSLGQGNEKLFF
TGTGCCAGCAGCCTGGGACAGGGTAATGAAAAACTGTTTTTT
>TRBV19|TRBJ2-1|few|NA
CASSQIGDRNEQFF
TGTGCCAGTAGTCAGATAGGGGATAGGAATGAGCAGTTCTTC
>TRBV2|TRBJ1-4|NA|NA
CASSPYEKLFF
TGTGCCAGCAGTCCCTATGAAAAACTGTTTTTT
>TRBV7-2|TRBJ1-3|NA|TRBD1
CASSLWTGTGNTIYF
TGTGCCAGCAGCCTTTGGACAGGGACAGGAAACACCATATATTTT
>TRBV4-1|TRBJ2-5|NA|NA
CASSPQASGETQYF
TGCGCCAGCAGCCCACAAGCGTCCGGAGAGACCCAGTACTTC
>TRBV25-1|TRBJ1-2|NA|TRBD1
CASSEPRGYNGYTF
TGTGCCAGCAGTGAACCCAGGGGGTATAATGGCTACACCTTC
>TRBV5-3|TRBJ2-3|NA|NA
CARSLSDGGTITDTQYF
TGTGCCAGAAGCTTAAGTGATGGCGGGACGATCACAGATACGCAGTATTTT
>TRBV27|TRBJ2-7|NA|TRBD2
CASSPSGGGEQYF
TGTGCCAGCAGTCCTTCCGGGGGGGGCGAGCAGTACTTC
>TRBV4-3|TRBJ1-6|NA|TRBD1
CASSFGTGDSPLHF
TGCGCCAGCAGCTTTGGGACAGGGGATTCACCCCTCCACTTT
>TRBV27|TRBJ2-5|NA|TRBD2
CASRGAGASGGLRTQYF
TGTGCCAGCAGGGGGGCTGGGGCTAGCGGGGGGTTGAGGACCCAGTACTTC
>TRBV6-5|TRBJ1-4|once|NA
CASSYSGRWDEKLFF
TGTGCCAGCAGTTACTCGGGGAGGTGGGATGAAAAACTGTTTTTT
>TRBV18|TRBJ1-5|NA|TRBD1
CASSPDRGYGQPQHF
TGTGCCAGCTCACCGGACAGGGGTTATGGACAGCCCCAGCATTTT
>TRBV3-1/TRBV3-2|TRBJ2-7|NA|NA
CASSQVSEQYF
TGTGCCAGCAGCCAAGTGAGCGAGCAGTACTTC
>TRBV7-9|TRBJ1-6|NA|NA
CASSLAGSHNSPLHF
TGTGCCAGCAGCTTAGCAGGGAGCCATAATTCACCCCTCCACTTT
>TRBV7-2|TRBJ2-7|NA|TRBD2
CASSPGGAPSSYEQYF
TGTGCCAGCAGCCCGGGGGGGGCCCCAAGCTCCTACGAGCAGTACTTC
>TRBV28|TRBJ2-3|once|NA
CASRDSSTDTQYF
TGTGCCAGCAGAGACAGTTCCACAGATACGCAGTATTTT